The sequence of this TCR beta chain was determined in a study of blood T cell repertoires in COVID-19. Profiling relied on immunoSEQ multiplex PCR, and the TCRdb table lists in-frame clones only, not all of them. In the table there are 150,000 or so clones, approximately 79% of which are singletons. The V gene lost 4 bases and the J gene lost 4 bases, with 17 bases spanning the gap. The CDR3 length is 15 residues. The germline V gene has CDR1 SGHDT and CDR2 YYEEEE. This chain joins TRBV5-6 and TRBJ1-2, with D perhaps TRBD1 (5 bases). The source is a woman aged 55-69 years with COVID-19, enrolled during active disease. Source material: peripheral blood. CDR3 coding DNA: TGTGCCAGCAGCCCAGTTGGCGCGACAGTCTATGGCTACACCTTC. Its translation: CASSPVGATVYGYTF.